One sample yielded the 9 T cell receptor beta chains listed below, sequenced in a study of cytomegalovirus exposure and HLA in healthy donors. PCR was performed using 60 Vbeta and 13 Jbeta primers. The data were produced by immunoSEQ multiplex PCR, yet TCRdb's version contains in-frame clones alone and is incomplete. The data show approximately 100,000 clones, and the top ten clones hold about 0.58%. Sample: PBMCs. The source of these receptors is a man in his forties or fifties in good health and CMV-seronegative.

The chain links TRBV4-3 to TRBJ2-2; 10 bases line up with TRBD2. CDR1 is LGHNA, CDR2 YSLEER, per germline. This CDR3 has 16 amino acids. Unmatched junction bases numbered 7, after V lost 3 bases and J lost 6 bases. This CDR3 is CASSQGPSGGPGELFF. CDR3 nucleotides: TGCGCCAGCAGCCAGGGTCCTAGCGGGGGACCCGGGGAGCTGTTTTTT.

The chain joins TRBV12-5 to TRBJ1-2; the match to TRBD1 covers 7 bases. V shed 7 bases and J 8 bases; nucleotides not matched to a gene: 13. CDR3 length equals 14 residues. Germline values: CDR1 LGHNT, CDR2 FRNRAP. This chain's CDR3 is CASALSGTAFGYTF. The CDR3 DNA reads TGTGCTAGTGCCCTGTCGGGGACAGCTTTCGGCTACACCTTC. Filled out from reference TRBV12-5 and TRBJ1-2, the complete variable domain reads DARVTQTPRHKVTEMGQEVTMRCQPILGHNTVFWYRQTMMQGLELLAYFRNRAPLDDSGMPKDRFSAEMPDATLATLKIQPSEPRDSAVYFCASALSGTAFGYTFGSGTRLTVV.

The rearrangement joins TRBV5-6 to TRBJ2-3, with TRBD2 as a possible D gene (5 bases). Trimming took off 1 base at V and 1 base at J, with 10 bases between the two ends. The CDR3 has 15 residues. Germline V gene data show CDR1 as SGHDT and CDR2 as YYEEEE. The CDR3 is CASSLLASGTDTQYF. The CDR3 bases are TGTGCCAGCAGCTTGTTAGCGTCGGGCACAGATACGCAGTATTTT.

This rearrangement joins TRBV12-5 to TRBJ2-5; 7 bases match TRBD1. Germline V gives CDR1 LGHNT, CDR2 FRNRAP. V shed 3 bases and J 6 bases; nucleotides not matched to a gene: 13. The CDR3 is 16 amino acids. The CDR3 coding sequence is TGTGCTAGTGGTTTTTCGACAGGGCCTATTGTCCAGACCCAGTACTTC. This translates into CASGFSTGPIVQTQYF.

The chain links TRBV11-3 to TRBJ2-7; TRBD1 agrees at 9 bases. The CDR3 is made up of 13 amino acids. The ends lost 5 bases at V and 7 bases at J; junction bases unmatched: 6. Looked up from germline, CDR1 is SGHNT and CDR2 is YENEEA. The CDR3 protein is CASSPGQGKEQYF. As DNA, the CDR3 is TGTGCCAGCAGCCCGGGACAGGGAAAGGAGCAGTACTTC.

The chain couples TRBV5-4 to TRBJ2-6, with D possibly being TRBD2 (7 bases). V shed 0 bases and J shed 3 bases, with 13 bases lying between them. CDR1 SGHNT and CDR2 YYREEE come from the germline V gene (reference sequence). CDR3 size: 17 residues. The CDR3 coding sequence is TGTGCCAGCAGCTTGGAAGGGGGGGTTGGTGGGGCCAACGTCCTGACTTTC. Its translation: CASSLEGGVGGANVLTF. Full variable domain (outside the CDR3, taken from reference TRBV5-4 and TRBJ2-6): ETGVTQSPTHLIKTRGQQVTLRCSSQSGHNTVSWYQQALGQGPQFIFQYYREEENGRGNFPPRFSGLQFPNYSSELNVNALELDDSALYLCASSLEGGVGGANVLTFGAGSRLTVL.

This chain connects TRBV19 to TRBJ1-2; D unresolved. The V gene lost 4 bases and the J gene lost 4 bases, with 13 bases spanning the gap. Looked up from germline, CDR1 is LNHDA and CDR2 is SQIVND (reference sequence). CDR3 length: 14 amino acids. The DNA of the CDR3 is TGTGCCAGTAGTACCTTAGCCGGGAGCTATGGCTACACCTTC. It specifies CASSTLAGSYGYTF.

The CDR3 reads CASSIRQGVDEQYF. The CDR3 coding sequence is TGTGCCAGTAGTATCCGACAGGGGGTAGACGAGCAGTACTTC. This chain uses TRBV19 with TRBJ2-7, with TRBD1 matching 9 bases. V lost 3 bases to trimming and J lost 5 bases; unmatched junction nucleotides: 5. Germline V gene data show CDR1 as LNHDA and CDR2 as SQIVND (reference sequence). There are 14 residues in the CDR3.

The J gene is TRBJ2-2, the V gene TRBV19, with 9 bases fitting TRBD1. CDR1 LNHDA and CDR2 SQIVND come from the germline V gene (reference sequence). The ends lost 5 bases at V and 7 bases at J; junction bases unmatched: 8. This CDR3 region has 15 residues. CDR3 loop: CASSPQGAYGGELFF. CDR3 DNA sequence: TGTGCCAGTAGTCCACAGGGGGCTTACGGCGGGGAGCTGTTTTTT.